This TCR beta chain was recorded in a study of radiotherapy plus CTLA-4 blockade in lung cancer. Overall study results and limits: After radiotherapy and ipilimumab, tumor-derived clones expanded in peripheral blood.

Sequenced by immunoSEQ multiplex PCR; TCRdb stores in-frame clones only, minus some. The table has some 100,000 clones, 65% to 85% seen once. Notes on this clone: What it binds is unknown.

Germline-derived CDR1 and CDR2 are MRHNA and SNTAGT. The V end was cut by 2 bases, the J end by 6 bases, with 5 bases between. The CDR3 runs to 12 residues. V usage is TRBV6-4 and J usage is TRBJ2-1, with D unresolved. Source: peripheral blood, taken from a patient treated with radiotherapy plus ipilimumab. This clonotype was sampled from a human donor with non-small cell lung cancer who had a partial response to radiotherapy plus ipilimumab. CDR3 sequence reads: CASSDERNEQFF. The CDR3 nucleotides are TGTGCCAGCAGTGACGAGCGCAATGAGCAGTTCTTC.